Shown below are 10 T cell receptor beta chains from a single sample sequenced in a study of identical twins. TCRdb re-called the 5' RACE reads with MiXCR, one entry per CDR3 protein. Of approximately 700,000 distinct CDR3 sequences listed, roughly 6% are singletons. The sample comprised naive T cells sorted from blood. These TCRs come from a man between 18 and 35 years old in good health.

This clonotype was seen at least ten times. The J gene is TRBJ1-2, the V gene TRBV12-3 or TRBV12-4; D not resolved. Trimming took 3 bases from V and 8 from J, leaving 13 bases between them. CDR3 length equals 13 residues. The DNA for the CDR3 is TGTGCCAGCAGTTTCTGGCAGTCGGGCGGCTACACCTTC. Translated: CASSFWQSGGYTF.

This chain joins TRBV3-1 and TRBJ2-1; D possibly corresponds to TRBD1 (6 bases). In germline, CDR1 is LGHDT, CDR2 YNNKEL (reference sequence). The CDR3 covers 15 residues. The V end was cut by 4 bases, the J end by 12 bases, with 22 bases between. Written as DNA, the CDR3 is TGTGCCAGCAGCCGATGTAATTCTTGGGGGCCGGGGCAGTTCTTC. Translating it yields CASSRCNSWGPGQFF.

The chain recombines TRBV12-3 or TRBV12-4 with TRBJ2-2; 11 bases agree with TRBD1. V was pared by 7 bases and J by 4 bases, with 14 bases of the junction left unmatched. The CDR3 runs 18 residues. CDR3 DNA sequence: TGTGCCAGCACCTTGACGGACAGGGGGCATCGGGGCACCGGGGAGCTGTTTTTT. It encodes CASTLTDRGHRGTGELFF.

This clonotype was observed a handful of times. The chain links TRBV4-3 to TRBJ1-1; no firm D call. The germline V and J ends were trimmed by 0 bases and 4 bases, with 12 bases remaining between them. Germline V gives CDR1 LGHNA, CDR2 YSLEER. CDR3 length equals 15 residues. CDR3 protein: CASSQDPGGVTEAFF. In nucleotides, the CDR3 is TGCGCCAGCAGCCAAGATCCTGGCGGGGTCACTGAAGCTTTCTTT.

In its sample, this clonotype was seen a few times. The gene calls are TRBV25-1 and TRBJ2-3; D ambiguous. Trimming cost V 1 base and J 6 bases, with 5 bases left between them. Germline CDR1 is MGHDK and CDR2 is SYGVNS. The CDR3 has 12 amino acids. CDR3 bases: TGTGCCAGCAGTGAATTAGTGGATACGCAGTATTTT. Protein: CASSELVDTQYF.

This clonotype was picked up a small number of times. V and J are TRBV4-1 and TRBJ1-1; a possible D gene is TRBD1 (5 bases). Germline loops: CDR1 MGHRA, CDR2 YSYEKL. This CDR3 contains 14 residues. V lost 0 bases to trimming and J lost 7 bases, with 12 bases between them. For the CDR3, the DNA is TGCGCCAGCAGCCAAGATGCGGGGCTCCGTGAAGCTTTCTTT. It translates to CASSQDAGLREAFF.

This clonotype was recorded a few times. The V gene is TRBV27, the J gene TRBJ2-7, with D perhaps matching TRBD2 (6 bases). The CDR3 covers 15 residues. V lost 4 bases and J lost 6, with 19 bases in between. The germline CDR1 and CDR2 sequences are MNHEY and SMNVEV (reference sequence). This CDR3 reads CASSYEPGGISEQYV. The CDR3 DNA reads TGTGCCAGCAGTTACGAGCCTGGCGGGATAAGCGAGCAGTACGTC.

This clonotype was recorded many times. The CDR3 spells CASSDVLAGGPDTQYF. The CDR3, as DNA: TGTGCCAGCAGCGATGTACTAGCGGGAGGACCAGATACGCAGTATTTT. The chain recombines TRBV27 with TRBJ2-3, with 12 positions matching TRBD2. The CDR3 loop spans 16 amino acids. Per germline, CDR1 MNHEY and CDR2 SMNVEV (reference sequence). The junction had 8 bases not matched to a gene; V was cut back by 6 bases and J by 4 bases.

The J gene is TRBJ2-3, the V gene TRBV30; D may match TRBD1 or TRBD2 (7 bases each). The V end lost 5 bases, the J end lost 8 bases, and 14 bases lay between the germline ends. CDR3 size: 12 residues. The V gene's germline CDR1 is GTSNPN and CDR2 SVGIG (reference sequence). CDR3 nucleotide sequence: TGTGCCTGGCAGGGGGGGTCGGGTACGCAGTATTTT. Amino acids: CAWQGGSGTQYF.

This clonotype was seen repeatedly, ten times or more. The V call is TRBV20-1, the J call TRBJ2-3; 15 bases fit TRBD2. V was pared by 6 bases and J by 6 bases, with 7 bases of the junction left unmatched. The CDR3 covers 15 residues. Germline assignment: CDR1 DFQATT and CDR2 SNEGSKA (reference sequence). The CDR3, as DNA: TGCAGTGCCAGGGGACTAGCGGGAGGTGCGGATACGCAGTATTTT. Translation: CSARGLAGGADTQYF.